These T cell receptor beta chains were read from a single sample in a study of control samples from healthy donors and cancer patients. Sequencing used immunoSEQ multiplex PCR; TCRdb keeps in-frame clones, though not all of them. Of about 150,000 clones detected, about 94% appear once; the ten largest clones hold approximately 2.5%. Sequenced: blood. The receptors were sampled from a man in his fifties in good health. CDR3s include the opening cysteine and the closing phenylalanine or tryptophan. Each record gives: V gene, D gene, J gene, clone size, CDR3 DNA, CDR3 protein. A D gene is named only where the DNA matches it firmly. The size field is filled for only some rows; it gives once, few, many or a size class.

TRBV6-6	TRBD1	TRBJ1-1	.	TGTGCCAGCAGACTTGGACAGGGGGACACTGAAGCTTTCTTT	CASRLGQGDTEAFF
TRBV12-3/TRBV12-4	.	TRBJ1-5	.	TGTGCCAGCAGTTTACTGCCTCAGCCCCAGCATTTT	CASSLLPQPQHF
TRBV6-5	.	TRBJ1-5	.	TGTGCCAGCAGTTACTCCCGGGAACAGCCCCAGCATTTT	CASSYSREQPQHF
TRBV5-1	.	TRBJ2-7	.	TGCGCCAGCAGCTTGGAGCAGAACTACGAGCAGTACTTC	CASSLEQNYEQYF
TRBV5-6	.	TRBJ1-5	.	TGTGCCAGCAGCCTCAGGACGCTACAGCCCCAGCATTTT	CASSLRTLQPQHF
TRBV7-9	.	TRBJ1-5	.	TGTGCCAGCAGCTTAGCGGGCGGACTTAATCAGCCCCAGCATTTT	CASSLAGGLNQPQHF
TRBV5-8	.	TRBJ1-5	.	TGTGCCAGCACCCCAAGAGGGGCTAGCAATCAGCCCCAGCATTTT	CASTPRGASNQPQHF
TRBV5-1	TRBD1	TRBJ2-4	once	TGCGCCAGCAGCTCCCAGGGGGCCGACATTCAGTACTTC	CASSSQGADIQYF
TRBV6-1	.	TRBJ2-5	.	TGTGCCAGCAGTGAAAAATCGGGGAGGCGGGAGACCCAGTACTTC	CASSEKSGRRETQYF
TRBV28	.	TRBJ2-3	once	TGTGCCAGCAGTTTTAGGACTGAGCCAATTGCAGATACGCAGTATTTT	CASSFRTEPIADTQYF
TRBV28	TRBD2	TRBJ2-2	once	TGTGCCAGTCGTCTAGCGGAGAACACCGGGGAGCTGTTTTTT	CASRLAENTGELFF
TRBV12-5	TRBD2	TRBJ2-1	.	TGTGCTAGTGGTTTTGGGACTAGCGGAGTATACAATGAGCAGTTCTTC	CASGFGTSGVYNEQFF
TRBV10-3	.	TRBJ2-7	.	TGTGCCATCAGTGACGGGACCGCTGGAAACGAGCAGTACTTC	CAISDGTAGNEQYF
TRBV9	.	TRBJ2-2	.	TGTGCCAGCAGCCCCCGGACAGAAAACACCGGGGAGCTGTTTTTT	CASSPRTENTGELFF
TRBV27	.	TRBJ1-3	.	TGTGCCAGCAGTTCCGGGACGTCTGGAAACACCATATATTTT	CASSSGTSGNTIYF
TRBV30	.	TRBJ1-5	.	TGTGCCTGGAGAGCGGACAGTTATAGCAATCAGCCCCAGCATTTT	CAWRADSYSNQPQHF
TRBV2	TRBD2	TRBJ2-2	.	TGTGCCAGCAGTAATAGCGGGAGGGCCGTCTCCGGGGAGCTGTTTTTT	CASSNSGRAVSGELFF
TRBV25-1	TRBD2	TRBJ2-7	few	TGTGCCAGCAGTGAGCGAAGACTAGCGGGAGTCCACGAGCAGTACTTC	CASSERRLAGVHEQYF
TRBV12-3/TRBV12-4	TRBD1	TRBJ1-2	.	TGTGCCAGCAGCCCGGACAGGAACTATGGCTACACCTTC	CASSPDRNYGYTF
TRBV7-2	.	TRBJ1-3	.	TGTGCCAGCAGCTTAATACAGGGCTTTGGAAACACCATATATTTT	CASSLIQGFGNTIYF
TRBV5-6	TRBD2	TRBJ2-1	.	TGTGCCAGCAGCCCGGGACTAGCGGGCTACAATGAGCAGTTCTTC	CASSPGLAGYNEQFF
TRBV4-1	TRBD1	TRBJ1-2	.	TGCGCCAGCAGCCAAGAGACAGGGCGATGGGGTGGCTACACCTTC	CASSQETGRWGGYTF
TRBV7-2	TRBD2	TRBJ2-1	once	TGTGCCAGCAGCTTAGCTGGCGGGGGGTTCAATGAGCAGTTCTTC	CASSLAGGGFNEQFF
TRBV28	.	TRBJ1-2	.	TGTGCCAGCAATATCGGGCAGTGGAACTATGGCTACACCTTC	CASNIGQWNYGYTF
TRBV4-1	TRBD2	TRBJ2-1	.	TGCGCCAGCAGCCAGGGGAGGGTAGCGGGAAGATACAATGAGCAGTTCTTC	CASSQGRVAGRYNEQFF
TRBV11-3	TRBD2	TRBJ2-1	once	TGTGCCAGCAGCCGGGGACTAACCCACAATGAGCAGTTCTTC	CASSRGLTHNEQFF
TRBV2	.	TRBJ2-7	.	TGTGCCAGCAGTGAAGCGGCCTACGAGCAGTACTTC	CASSEAAYEQYF
TRBV30	TRBD1	TRBJ1-1	.	TGTGCCAGAACCGGGACAGGGGGCTATAGCACTGAAGCTTTCTTT	CARTGTGGYSTEAFF
TRBV18	.	TRBJ2-7	once	TGTGCCAGCTCACAAGGACAGTACGAGCAGTACTTC	CASSQGQYEQYF
TRBV7-3	.	TRBJ2-2	.	TGTGCCAGCAGGGGGCAGCAGTCTACCGGGGAGCTGTTTTTT	CASRGQQSTGELFF
TRBV2	.	TRBJ2-1	.	TGTGCCAGCAGTCCGAGGAGCTCCTACAATGAGCAGTTCTTC	CASSPRSSYNEQFF
TRBV9	.	TRBJ2-7	few	TGTGCCAGCAGCCCCTCGGCAGAGCAGTACTTC	CASSPSAEQYF
TRBV5-4	TRBD1	TRBJ2-5	.	TGTGCCAGCAGCGCTCGGACAGGTCGGCAAGAGACCCAGTACTTC	CASSARTGRQETQYF
TRBV9	.	TRBJ2-1	.	TGTGCCAGCAGCGCCCTTAGGACCTCCTACAATGAGCAGTTCTTC	CASSALRTSYNEQFF
TRBV6-5	.	TRBJ2-6	.	TGTGCCAGCGGGACCTCCCGACTCCTGACTTTC	CASGTSRLLTF
TRBV19	TRBD1	TRBJ1-1	few	TGTGCCAGTATGGACAGGGGCAGGACTGAAGCTTTCTTT	CASMDRGRTEAFF
TRBV19	.	TRBJ1-1	.	TGTGCCAGTAGTACGACACCCCGTACTGAAGCTTTCTTT	CASSTTPRTEAFF
TRBV27	.	TRBJ2-3	.	TGTGCCAGCAGTTTATCGGGCGGGGCGTACACAGATACGCAGTATTTT	CASSLSGGAYTDTQYF
TRBV5-5	.	TRBJ2-6	.	TGTGCCAGCAGCACCACCGGGACAGGGGCCAACGTCCTGACTTTC	CASSTTGTGANVLTF
TRBV6-2/TRBV6-3	.	TRBJ2-3	.	TGTGCCAGCAGTTACTCGGGAGATACGCAGTATTTT	CASSYSGDTQYF
TRBV19	.	TRBJ2-7	.	TGTGCCAGCCAGGTCTTCTCCTACGAGCAGTACTTC	CASQVFSYEQYF
TRBV7-2	TRBD2	TRBJ2-7	once	TGTGCCAGCAGCCCACTAGCGACCCTCGAGCAGTACTTC	CASSPLATLEQYF
TRBV5-1	.	TRBJ1-4	once	TGCGCCAGCAGCTTGGGAGGGATAAGGGAAAAACTGTTTTTT	CASSLGGIREKLFF